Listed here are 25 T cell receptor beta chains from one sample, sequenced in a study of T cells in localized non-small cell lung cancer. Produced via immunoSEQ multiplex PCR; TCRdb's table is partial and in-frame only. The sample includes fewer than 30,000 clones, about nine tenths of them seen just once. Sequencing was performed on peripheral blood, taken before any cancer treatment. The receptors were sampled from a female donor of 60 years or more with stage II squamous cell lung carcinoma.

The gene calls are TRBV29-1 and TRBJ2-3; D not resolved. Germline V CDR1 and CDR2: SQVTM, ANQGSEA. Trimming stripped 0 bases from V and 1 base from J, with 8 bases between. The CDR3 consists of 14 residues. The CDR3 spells CSVEEHSGTDTQYF. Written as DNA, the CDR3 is TGCAGCGTTGAAGAGCACAGCGGCACAGATACGCAGTATTTT.

The CDR3 region is CASSLQGMHQPQHF. The CDR3 nucleotides read TGTGCCAGTAGCCTACAGGGGATGCATCAGCCCCAGCATTTT. The chain links TRBV19 to TRBJ1-5; 7 bases fit TRBD1. This CDR3 is built from 14 residues. Germline V CDR1 and CDR2: LNHDA, SQIVND (reference sequence). V trimming: 6 bases; J trimming: 5 bases; junction bases outside the gene matches: 7.

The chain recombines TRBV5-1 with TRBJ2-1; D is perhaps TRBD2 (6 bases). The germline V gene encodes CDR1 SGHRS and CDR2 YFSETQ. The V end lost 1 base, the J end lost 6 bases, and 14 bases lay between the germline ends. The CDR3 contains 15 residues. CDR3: CASSLYGSLTNEQFF. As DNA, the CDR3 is TGCGCCAGCAGCTTGTACGGGAGTTTGACCAATGAGCAGTTCTTC.

CDR3 protein: CASSLRGHEQYF. The CDR3 DNA reads TGTGCCAGCAGCTTGCGCGGCCACGAGCAGTACTTC. V gene TRBV5-6 combines with J gene TRBJ2-7; no clear D gene. Looked up from germline, CDR1 is SGHDT and CDR2 is YYEEEE. The CDR3 consists of 12 residues. V shed 1 base and J shed 5 bases, with 7 bases lying between them.

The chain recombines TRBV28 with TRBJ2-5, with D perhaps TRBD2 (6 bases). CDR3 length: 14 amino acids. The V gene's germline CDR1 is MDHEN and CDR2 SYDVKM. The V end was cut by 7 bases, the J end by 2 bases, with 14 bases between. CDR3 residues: CASNRAAGQETQYF. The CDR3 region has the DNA TGTGCCAGCAACCGGGCCGCGGGGCAAGAGACCCAGTACTTC. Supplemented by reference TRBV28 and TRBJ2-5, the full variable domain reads DVKVTQSSRYLVKRTGEKVFLECVQDMDHENMFWYRQDPGLGLRLIYFSYDVKMKEKGDIPEGYSVSREKKERFSLILESASTNQTSMYLCASNRAAGQETQYFGPGTRLLVL.

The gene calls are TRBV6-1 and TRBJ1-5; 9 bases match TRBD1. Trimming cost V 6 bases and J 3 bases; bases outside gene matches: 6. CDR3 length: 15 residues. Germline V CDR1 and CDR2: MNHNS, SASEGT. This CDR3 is CASRAGTGNNQPQHF. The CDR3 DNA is TGTGCCAGCAGAGCCGGGACAGGGAACAATCAGCCCCAGCATTTT.

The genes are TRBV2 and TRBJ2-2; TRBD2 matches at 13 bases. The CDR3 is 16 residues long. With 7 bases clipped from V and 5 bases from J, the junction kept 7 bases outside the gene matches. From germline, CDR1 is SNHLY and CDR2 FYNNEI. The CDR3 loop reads CASMGTSGTVTGELFF. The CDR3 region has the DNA TGTGCCAGCATGGGGACTAGCGGGACTGTTACCGGGGAGCTGTTTTTT.

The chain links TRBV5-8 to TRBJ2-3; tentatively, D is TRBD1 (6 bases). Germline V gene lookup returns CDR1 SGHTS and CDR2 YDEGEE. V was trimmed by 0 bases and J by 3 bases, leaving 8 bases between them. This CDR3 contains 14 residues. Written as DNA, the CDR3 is TGTGCCAGCAGCTTGGACAGGGTAACAGATACGCAGTATTTT. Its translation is CASSLDRVTDTQYF.

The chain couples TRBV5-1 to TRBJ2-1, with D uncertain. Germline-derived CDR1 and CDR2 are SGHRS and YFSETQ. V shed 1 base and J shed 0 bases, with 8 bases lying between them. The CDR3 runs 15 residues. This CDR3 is CASSLNVGSYNEQFF. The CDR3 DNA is TGCGCCAGCAGCTTGAATGTAGGCTCCTACAATGAGCAGTTCTTC. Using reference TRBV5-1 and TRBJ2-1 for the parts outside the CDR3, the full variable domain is KAGVTQTPRYLIKTRGQQVTLSCSPISGHRSVSWYQQTPGQGLQFLFEYFSETQRNKGNFPGRFSGRQFSNSRSEMNVSTLELGDSALYLCASSLNVGSYNEQFFGPGTRLTVL.

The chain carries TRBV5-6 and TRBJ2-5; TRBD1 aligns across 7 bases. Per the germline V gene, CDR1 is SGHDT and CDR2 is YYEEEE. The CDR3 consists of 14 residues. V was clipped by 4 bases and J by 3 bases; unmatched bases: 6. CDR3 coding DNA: TGTGCCAGCAGCACAGGGGCCGGCGAAGAGACCCAGTACTTC. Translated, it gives CASSTGAGEETQYF.

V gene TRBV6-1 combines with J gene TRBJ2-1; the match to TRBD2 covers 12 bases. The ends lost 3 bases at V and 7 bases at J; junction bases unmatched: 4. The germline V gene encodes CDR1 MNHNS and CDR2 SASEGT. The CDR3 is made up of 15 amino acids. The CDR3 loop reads CASSDLAGGPNEQFF. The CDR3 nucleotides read TGTGCCAGCAGTGATCTAGCGGGAGGGCCTAATGAGCAGTTCTTC.

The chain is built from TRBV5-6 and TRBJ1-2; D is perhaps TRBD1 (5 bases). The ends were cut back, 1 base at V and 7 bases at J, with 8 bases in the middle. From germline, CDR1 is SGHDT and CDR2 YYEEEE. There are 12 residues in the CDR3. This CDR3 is CASSLSGVGYTF. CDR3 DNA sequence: TGTGCCAGCAGCTTGTCGGGGGTTGGCTACACCTTC.

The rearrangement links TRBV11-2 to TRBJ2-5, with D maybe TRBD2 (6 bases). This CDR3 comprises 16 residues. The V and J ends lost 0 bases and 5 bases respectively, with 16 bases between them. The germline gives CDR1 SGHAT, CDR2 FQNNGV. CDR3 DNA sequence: TGTGCCAGCAGCTTAGATCGGGGCCCGGCGGGGGAGACCCAGTACTTC. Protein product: CASSLDRGPAGETQYF. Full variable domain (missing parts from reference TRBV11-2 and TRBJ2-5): EAGVAQSPRYKIIEKRQSVAFWCNPISGHATLYWYQQILGQGPKLLIQFQNNGVVDDSQLPKDRFSAERLKGVDSTLKIQPAKLEDSAVYLCASSLDRGPAGETQYFGPGTRLLVL.

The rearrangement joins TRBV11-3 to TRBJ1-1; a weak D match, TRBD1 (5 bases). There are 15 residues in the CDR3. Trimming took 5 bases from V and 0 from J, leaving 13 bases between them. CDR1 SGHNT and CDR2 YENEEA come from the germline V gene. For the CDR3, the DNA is TGTGCCAGCAGCGCCGCGGGACGCCTGAACACTGAAGCTTTCTTT. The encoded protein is CASSAAGRLNTEAFF.

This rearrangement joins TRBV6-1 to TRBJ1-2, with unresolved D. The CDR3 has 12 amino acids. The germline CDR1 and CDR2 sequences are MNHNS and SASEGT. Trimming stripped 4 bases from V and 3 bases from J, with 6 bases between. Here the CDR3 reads CASSVTDYGYTF. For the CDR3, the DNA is TGTGCCAGCAGTGTGACGGACTATGGCTACACCTTC.

The CDR3 protein is CASSASYEQYF. The CDR3 region has the DNA TGCGCCAGCAGCGCCTCCTACGAGCAGTACTTC. The chain employs TRBV10-1 and TRBJ2-7; no definite D call. V lost 6 bases to trimming and J lost 0 bases, with 3 bases between them. The CDR3 consists of 11 residues. Germline lookup yields CDR1 WNHNN and CDR2 SYGVQD (reference sequence).

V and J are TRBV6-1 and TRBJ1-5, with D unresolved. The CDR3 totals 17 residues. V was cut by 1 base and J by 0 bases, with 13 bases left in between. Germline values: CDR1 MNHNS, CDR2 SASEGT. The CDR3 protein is CASSEGKTLPSNQPQHF. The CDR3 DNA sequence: TGTGCCAGCAGTGAAGGTAAAACCTTACCTAGCAATCAGCCCCAGCATTTT.

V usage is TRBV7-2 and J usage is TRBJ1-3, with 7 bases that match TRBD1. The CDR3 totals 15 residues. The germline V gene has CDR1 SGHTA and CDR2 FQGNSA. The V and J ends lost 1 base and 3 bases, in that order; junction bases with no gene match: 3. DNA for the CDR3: TGTGCCAGCAGCTTAGGTACAGGGGTTGGAAACACCATATATTTT. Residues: CASSLGTGVGNTIYF.

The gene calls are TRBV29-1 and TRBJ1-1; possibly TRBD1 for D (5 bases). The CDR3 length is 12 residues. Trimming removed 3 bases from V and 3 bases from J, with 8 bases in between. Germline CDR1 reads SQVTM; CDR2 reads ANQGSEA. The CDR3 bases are TGCAGCGTTGACAGGGATTACACTGAAGCTTTCTTT. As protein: CSVDRDYTEAFF. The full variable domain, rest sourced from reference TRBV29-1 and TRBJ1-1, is SAVISQKPSRDICQRGTSLTIQCQVDSQVTMMFWYRQQPGQSLTLIATANQGSEATYESGFVIDKFPISRPNLTFSTLTVSNMSPEDSSIYLCSVDRDYTEAFFGQGTRLTVV.

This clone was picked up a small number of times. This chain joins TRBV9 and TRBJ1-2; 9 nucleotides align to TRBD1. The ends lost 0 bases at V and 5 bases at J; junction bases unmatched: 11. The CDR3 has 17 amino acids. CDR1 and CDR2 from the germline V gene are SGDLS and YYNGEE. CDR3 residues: CASSVVGTGKSVYGYTF. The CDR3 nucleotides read TGTGCCAGCAGCGTAGTTGGGACAGGGAAAAGTGTATATGGCTACACCTTC. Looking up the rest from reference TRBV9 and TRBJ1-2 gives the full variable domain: DSGVTQTPKHLITATGQRVTLRCSPRSGDLSVYWYQQSLDQGLQFLIQYYNGEERAKGNILERFSAQQFPDLHSELNLSSLELGDSALYFCASSVVGTGKSVYGYTFGSGTRLTVV.

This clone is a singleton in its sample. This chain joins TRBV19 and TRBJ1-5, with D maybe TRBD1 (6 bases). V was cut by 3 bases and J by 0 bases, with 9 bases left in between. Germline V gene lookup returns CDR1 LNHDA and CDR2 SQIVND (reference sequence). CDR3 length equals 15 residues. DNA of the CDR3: TGTGCCAGTAGTATGGGGGGCTCTAGCAATCAGCCCCAGCATTTT. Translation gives CASSMGGSSNQPQHF. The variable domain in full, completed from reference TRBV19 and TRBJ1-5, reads DGGITQSPKYLFRKEGQNVTLSCEQNLNHDAMYWYRQDPGQGLRLIYYSQIVNDFQKGDIAEGYSVSREKKESFPLTVTSAQKNPTAFYLCASSMGGSSNQPQHFGDGTRLSIL.

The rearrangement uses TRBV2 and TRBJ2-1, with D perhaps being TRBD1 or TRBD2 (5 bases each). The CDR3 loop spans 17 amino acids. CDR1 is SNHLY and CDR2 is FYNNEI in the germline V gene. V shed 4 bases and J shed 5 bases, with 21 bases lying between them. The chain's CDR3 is CASSGLRDGLLNNEQFF. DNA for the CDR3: TGTGCCAGCAGTGGCCTCCGGGACGGCCTACTCAACAATGAGCAGTTCTTC.

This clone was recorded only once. Here the CDR3 reads CASSLGSGTNEQFF. In nucleotides, the CDR3 is TGCGCCAGCAGCTTAGGGTCGGGGACCAATGAGCAGTTCTTC. The genes are TRBV5-1 and TRBJ2-1; D may be TRBD1 or TRBD2 (5 bases each). With 2 bases removed from V and 6 bases from J, the gap between germline ends came to 12 bases. CDR1 is SGHRS, CDR2 YFSETQ, per germline. The length of the CDR3 is 14 residues.

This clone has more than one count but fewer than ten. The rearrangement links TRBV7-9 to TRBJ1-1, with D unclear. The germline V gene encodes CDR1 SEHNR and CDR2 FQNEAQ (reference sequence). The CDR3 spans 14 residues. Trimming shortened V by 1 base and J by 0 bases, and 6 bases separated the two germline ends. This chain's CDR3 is CASSLDTMNTEAFF. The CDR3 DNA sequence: TGTGCCAGCAGCTTAGATACGATGAACACTGAAGCTTTCTTT.

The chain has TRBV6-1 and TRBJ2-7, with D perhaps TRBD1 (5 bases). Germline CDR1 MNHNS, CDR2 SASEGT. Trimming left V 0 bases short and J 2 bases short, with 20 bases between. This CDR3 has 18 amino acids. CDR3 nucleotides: TGTGCCAGCAGTGAAGCTTTACGCGCGACAGTCTATACCTACGAGCAGTACTTC. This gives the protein CASSEALRATVYTYEQYF.